This TCR beta chain emerged from a study of blood T cell repertoires in COVID-19. Profiling relied on immunoSEQ multiplex PCR, and the TCRdb table lists in-frame clones only, not all of them. The top ten hold roughly 3.9% of the sample, which has more than 300,000 clones, 90% seen once. The CDR3 sequence is 14 residues long. Per germline, CDR1 KGHSH and CDR2 LQKENI. V lost 3 bases and J lost 0; bases outside the gene matches: 1. The chain couples TRBV18 to TRBJ2-7, with 8 nucleotides matching TRBD1. Sequenced: PBMCs or T cells enriched from blood (not recorded which). This receptor was obtained from a woman aged 25 to 39 who had been exposed to COVID-19. CDR3 sequence reads: CASSPGTGSYEQYF. The CDR3 DNA follows: TGTGCCAGCTCACCTGGGACAGGCTCCTACGAGCAGTACTTC.